The present T cell receptor beta chain was sequenced within a study of cytomegalovirus exposure and HLA in healthy donors. Broader study findings: A later analysis reportedly found fewer N-insertions in an Asian-associated ancestry cluster than the roughly 670-donor mean. There were some public TCRs occurring in many donors, but most TCR sequences were rare.

The CDR3 has 15 amino acids. The germline gives CDR1 SGDLS, CDR2 YYNGEE. V was clipped by 4 bases and J by 8 bases; unmatched bases: 12. The primer mix had 60 Vbeta and 13 Jbeta primers. Only in-frame clones appear in the TCRdb table, and some are missing; sequencing was by immunoSEQ multiplex PCR. The table records about 200,000 clones, roughly 79% of them present only once. This clone was seen more than once but under ten times. Its target is unknown. This chain uses TRBV9 with TRBJ2-1; 7 nucleotides line up with TRBD1. Source material: PBMCs. This TCR came from a man aged 18 to 29 in good health and CMV-seronegative. Written as DNA, the CDR3 is TGTGCCAGCAGCATCCAGCCGGGACAGCCCGATGAGCAGTTCTTC. Residues: CASSIQPGQPDEQFF.